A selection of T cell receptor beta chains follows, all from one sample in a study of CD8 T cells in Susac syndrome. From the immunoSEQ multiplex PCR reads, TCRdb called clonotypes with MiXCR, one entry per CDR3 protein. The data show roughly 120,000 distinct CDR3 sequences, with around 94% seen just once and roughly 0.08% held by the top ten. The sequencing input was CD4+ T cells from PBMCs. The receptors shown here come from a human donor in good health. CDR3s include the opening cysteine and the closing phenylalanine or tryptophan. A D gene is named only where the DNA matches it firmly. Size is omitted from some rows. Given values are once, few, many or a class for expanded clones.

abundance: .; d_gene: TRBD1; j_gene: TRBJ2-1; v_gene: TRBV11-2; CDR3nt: TGTGCCAGCAGCCCGGACAGGGACAATGAGCAGTTCTTC; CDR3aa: CASSPDRDNEQFF
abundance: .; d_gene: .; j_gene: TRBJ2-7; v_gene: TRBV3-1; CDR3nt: TGTGCCAGCAGCCAAGTTTTGGGTCAATACGAGCAGTACTTC; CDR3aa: CASSQVLGQYEQYF
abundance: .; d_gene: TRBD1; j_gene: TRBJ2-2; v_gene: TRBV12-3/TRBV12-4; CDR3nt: TGTGCCAGCAGCTGGGACAGGAACACCGGGGAGCTGTTTTTT; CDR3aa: CASSWDRNTGELFF
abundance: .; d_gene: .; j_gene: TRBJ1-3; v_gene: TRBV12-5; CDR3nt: TGTGCTAGTGGTTGGGGGACTAACTCTGGAAACACCATATATTTT; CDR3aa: CASGWGTNSGNTIYF
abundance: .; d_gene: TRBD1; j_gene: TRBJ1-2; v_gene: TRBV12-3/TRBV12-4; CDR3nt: TGTGCCAGCAGATGGACAGGGGACTATGGCTACACCTTC; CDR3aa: CASRWTGDYGYTF
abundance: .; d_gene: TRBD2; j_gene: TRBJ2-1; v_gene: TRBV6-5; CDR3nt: TGTGCCAGCAGTAGGGGACTAGCTAACAATGAGCAGTTCTTC; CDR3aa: CASSRGLANNEQFF
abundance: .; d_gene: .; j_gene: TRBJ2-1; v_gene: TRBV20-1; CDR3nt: TGCAGTGCTAGACTAAGCTCCTACAATGAGCAGTTCTTC; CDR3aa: CSARLSSYNEQFF
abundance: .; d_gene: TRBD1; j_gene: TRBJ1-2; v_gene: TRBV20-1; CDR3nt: TGCAGTGCCCTAGACAGGGGGAACTATGGCTACACCTTC; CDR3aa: CSALDRGNYGYTF
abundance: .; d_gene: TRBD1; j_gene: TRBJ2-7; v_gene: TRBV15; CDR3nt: TGTGCCACCAGCAGAGATCGTCCCGGGACAGCTCACAGCTACGAGCAGTACTTC; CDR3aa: CATSRDRPGTAHSYEQYF
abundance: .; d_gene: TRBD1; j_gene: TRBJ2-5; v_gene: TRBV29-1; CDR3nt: TGCAGCGGCCGACCACAGGGGGGGACCCAGTACTTC; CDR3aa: CSGRPQGGTQYF
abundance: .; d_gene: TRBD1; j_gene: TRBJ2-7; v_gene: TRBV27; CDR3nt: TGTGCCAGCAGTTCTCGGGACAGGGCCTACGAGCAGTACTTC; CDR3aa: CASSSRDRAYEQYF
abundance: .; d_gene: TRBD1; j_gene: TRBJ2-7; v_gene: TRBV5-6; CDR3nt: TGTGCCAGCAGCCCCTGGGACAGCTCCTACGAGCAGTACTTC; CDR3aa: CASSPWDSSYEQYF
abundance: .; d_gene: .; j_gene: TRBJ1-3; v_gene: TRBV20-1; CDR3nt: TGCAGTGCTAGAGATATTGGCAGGGATAGAAACACCATATATTTT; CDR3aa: CSARDIGRDRNTIYF
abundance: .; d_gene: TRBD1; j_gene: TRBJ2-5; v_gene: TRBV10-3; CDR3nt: TGTGCCATCAGTGCAGCCGGGACAGGGGGCGAAGAGACCCAGTACTTC; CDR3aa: CAISAAGTGGEETQYF
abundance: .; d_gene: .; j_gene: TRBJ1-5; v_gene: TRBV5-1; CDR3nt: TGCGCCAGCAGCCCCTCGGACGGTGGTCAGCCCCAGCATTTT; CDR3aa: CASSPSDGGQPQHF
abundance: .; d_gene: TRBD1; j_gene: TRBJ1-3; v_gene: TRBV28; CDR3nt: TGTGCCAGCAGCCCCGGGGGACAGGGGGCGGACACCATATATTTT; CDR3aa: CASSPGGQGADTIYF
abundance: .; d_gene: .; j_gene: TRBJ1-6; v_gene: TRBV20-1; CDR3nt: TGCAGTGCTAGTCGGGACATTAATTCACCCCTCCACTTT; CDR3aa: CSASRDINSPLHF
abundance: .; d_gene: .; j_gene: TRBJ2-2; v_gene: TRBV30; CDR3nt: TGTGCCTGGAGCCGGGACTCAAGCTCCACCGGGGAGCTGTTTTTT; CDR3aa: CAWSRDSSSTGELFF
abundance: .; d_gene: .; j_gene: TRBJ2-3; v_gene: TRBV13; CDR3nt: TGTGCCAGCAGCCCCCGGACGAGCACAGATACGCAGTATTTT; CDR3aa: CASSPRTSTDTQYF
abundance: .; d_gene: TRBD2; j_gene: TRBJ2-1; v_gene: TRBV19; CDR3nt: TGTGCCAGTACCAAAGGGACTAGCGGAAATGAGCAGTTCTTC; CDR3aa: CASTKGTSGNEQFF
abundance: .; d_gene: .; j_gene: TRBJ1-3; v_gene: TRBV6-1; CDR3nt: TGTGCCAGCAGTCCCCGGTGGCAGCCCGGCTCTGGAAACACCATATATTTT; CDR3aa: CASSPRWQPGSGNTIYF
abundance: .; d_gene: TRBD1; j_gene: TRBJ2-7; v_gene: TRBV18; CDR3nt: TGTGCCAGCTCACCGCGGGGACAGGGATCCTACGAGCAGTACTTC; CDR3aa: CASSPRGQGSYEQYF
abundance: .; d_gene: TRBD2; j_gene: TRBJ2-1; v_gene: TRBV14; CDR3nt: TGTGCCAGCAGCCAAGATTTAGCGGGAGGGCGGTTCTTC; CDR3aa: CASSQDLAGGRFF
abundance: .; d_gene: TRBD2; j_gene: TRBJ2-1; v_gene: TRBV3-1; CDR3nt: TGTGCCAGCAGCCTAGAGAGCGGGAGGCGAAACAATGAGCAGTTCTTC; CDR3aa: CASSLESGRRNNEQFF
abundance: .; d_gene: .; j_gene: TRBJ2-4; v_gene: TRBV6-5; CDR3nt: TGTGCCAGCAGTTACTCTCCTGACCTAGCCAAAAACATTCAGTACTTC; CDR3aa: CASSYSPDLAKNIQYF
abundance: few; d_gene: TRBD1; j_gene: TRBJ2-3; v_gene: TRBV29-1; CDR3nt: TGCAGTGTTGATTACGACAGGGCTGAAGGTTTT; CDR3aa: CSVDYDRAEGF
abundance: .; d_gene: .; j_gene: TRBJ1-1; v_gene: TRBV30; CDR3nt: TGTGCCTGGAGTGTATACAGGGCGAACACTGAAGCTTTCTTT; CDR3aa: CAWSVYRANTEAFF
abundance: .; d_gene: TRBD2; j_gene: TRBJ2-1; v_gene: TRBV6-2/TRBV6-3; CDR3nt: TGTGCCAGCAGCCCGGGGGTTTGGACTAGCGGTTACAATGAGCAGTTCTTC; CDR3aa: CASSPGVWTSGYNEQFF
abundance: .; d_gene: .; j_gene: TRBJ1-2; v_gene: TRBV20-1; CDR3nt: TGCAGTGCTGGGAGGTTGTCAGGCCCCACTTACACCTTC; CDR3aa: CSAGRLSGPTYTF
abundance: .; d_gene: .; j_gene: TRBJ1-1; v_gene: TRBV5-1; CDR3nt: TGCGCCAGCAGCTTGTTTGGGGACGACCAAGGGACTGAAGCTTTCTTT; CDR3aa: CASSLFGDDQGTEAFF
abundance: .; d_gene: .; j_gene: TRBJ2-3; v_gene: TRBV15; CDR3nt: TGTGCCACCAGCAGAGGGGACTGGCTCACAGATACGCAGTATTTT; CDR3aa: CATSRGDWLTDTQYF
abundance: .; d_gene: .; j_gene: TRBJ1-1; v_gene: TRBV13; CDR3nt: TGTGCCAGCAGCTTTGGAGCCTCGAACACTGAAGCTTTCTTT; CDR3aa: CASSFGASNTEAFF
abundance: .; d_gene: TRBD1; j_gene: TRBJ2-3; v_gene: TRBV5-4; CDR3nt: TGTGCCAGCAGCTTATTATCAGGGGGAACAGATACGCAGTATTTT; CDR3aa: CASSLLSGGTDTQYF
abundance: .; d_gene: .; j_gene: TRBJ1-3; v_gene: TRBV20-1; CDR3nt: TGCAGTGCTAGAGCCGGGTTGGGAAACACCATATATTTT; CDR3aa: CSARAGLGNTIYF
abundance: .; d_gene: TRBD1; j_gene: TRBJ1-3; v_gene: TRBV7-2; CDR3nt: TGTGCCAGCAGCGCCCGACAGGGCGCAGGAAACACCATATATTTT; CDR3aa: CASSARQGAGNTIYF
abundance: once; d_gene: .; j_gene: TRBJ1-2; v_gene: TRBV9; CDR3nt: TGTGCCAGCAGCGTCCGGGACACCTATGGCTACACCTTC; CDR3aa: CASSVRDTYGYTF